This T cell receptor (beta chain) emerged from a study of blood T cells in healthy people across ages. The wider study: Template switching captured about one barcoded beta molecule per two T cells.

Concerning this clonotype: Its antigen is unidentified.

Using a J-beta primer mix together with a sample-barcoded 5' primer, a second PCR was run for about 7 to 12 cycles. Each cDNA was tagged by a template-switch adaptor containing 12 random nucleotides. A single record per CDR3 protein comes from TCRdb applying MiXCR to the 5' RACE reads. The sample holds around 620,000 distinct CDR3 sequences, approximately 27% seen once. This CDR3 has 15 residues. The junction had 10 bases not matched to a gene; V was cut back by 3 bases and J by 4 bases. Germline V CDR1 and CDR2: DFQATT, SNEGSKA (reference sequence). Regarding the study as a whole: Significant beta diversity loss was already apparent by age approximately 37, declining roughly linearly.

The chain couples TRBV20-1 to TRBJ1-1, with 8 bases aligning to TRBD1. The origin of this receptor is a woman in her 70s in good health. Sequencing was performed on blood. The CDR3 is CSARNPDRAATEAFF. CDR3 coding DNA: TGCAGTGCTAGGAACCCGGACAGGGCGGCCACTGAAGCTTTCTTT.